This is a list of T cell receptor beta chains from one sample in a study of T cells in Graves' hyperthyroidism and ophthalmopathy. TCRdb re-analysed the multiplex PCR reads in MiXCR, keeping a single row per CDR3 protein. The table has approximately 200,000 distinct CDR3 sequences, 15% to 20% seen once. Sequencing was carried out using blood. These receptors originate from a middle-aged man with Graves' hyperthyroidism. CDR3s include the opening cysteine and the closing phenylalanine or tryptophan. A D gene is named only where the DNA matches it firmly. Clone size is given for some rows only: seen once, a few or many times, or a class if the clone is expanded.

d_gene	abundance	j_gene	v_gene	CDR3nt	CDR3aa
-	many	TRBJ2-7	TRBV7-8	TGTGCCAGCAGCTCCAATTACGAGCAGTACTTC	CASSSNYEQYF
TRBD1	many	TRBJ2-1	TRBV12-3/TRBV12-4	TGTGCCAGCAGCAAAAGACAGGGGGCTGGCGGTGAGCAGTTCTTC	CASSKRQGAGGEQFF
-	many	TRBJ1-1	TRBV7-8	TGTGCCAGCAGCCCCGGACAGTTTGAAGCTTTCTTT	CASSPGQFEAFF
TRBD1	many	TRBJ2-1	TRBV7-9	TGTGCCAGCAGCTTATCAGGGACAGGGGGCCATGAGCAGTTCTTC	CASSLSGTGGHEQFF
TRBD1	many	TRBJ1-5	TRBV15	TGTGCCACCAGCAGGGACAGGGTGAATCAGCCCCAGCATTTT	CATSRDRVNQPQHF
-	few	TRBJ2-2	TRBV7-9	TGTGCCAGCAGTTATAACGGGGAGCTGTTTTTT	CASSYNGELFF
TRBD1	-	TRBJ1-1	TRBV7-8	TGTGCCAGCAGCTTAGCCCCGGGACAGTTTAACACTGAAGCTTTCTTT	CASSLAPGQFNTEAFF
-	-	TRBJ2-1	TRBV20-1	TGCAGTGCCCTGGGAGTTCGGGGGCCGTACAATGAGCAGTTCTTC	CSALGVRGPYNEQFF
-	-	TRBJ2-1	TRBV20-1	TGCAGTGCTCCCCAGGACACAAACAATGAGCAGTTCTTC	CSAPQDTNNEQFF
-	-	TRBJ2-7	TRBV7-9	TGTGCCAGCAGCTTAGGGGCAGGGGACTCCTACGAGCAGTACTTC	CASSLGAGDSYEQYF
TRBD1	many	TRBJ2-7	TRBV5-1	TGCGCCAGCAGCCCGGACAGGGCCCCCTACGAGCAGTACTTC	CASSPDRAPYEQYF
-	few	TRBJ2-5	TRBV5-5	TGTGCCAGCAGCCGAAAGGCCATCCAAGAGACCCAGTACTTC	CASSRKAIQETQYF
-	-	TRBJ2-5	TRBV28	TGTGCCAGCAGTTTCGGTCAGCCCCAAGAGACCCAGTACTTC	CASSFGQPQETQYF
-	many	TRBJ1-1	TRBV12-3/TRBV12-4	TGTGCCAGCAGTTTAGCCGGGGCCGTCACTGAAGCTTTCTTT	CASSLAGAVTEAFF
-	few	TRBJ2-1	TRBV25-1	TGTGCCAGCAAGGAAATCAATGAGCAGTTCTTC	CASKEINEQFF
-	many	TRBJ2-5	TRBV29-1	TGCAGCGTTGAAGAGGGCTTAGTCCAAGAGACCCAGTACTTC	CSVEEGLVQETQYF
TRBD2	-	TRBJ2-7	TRBV20-1	TGCAGTGCTATACTAGCGGGGGGAGGAGAGCAGTACTTC	CSAILAGGGEQYF
-	few	TRBJ1-1	TRBV29-1	TGCAGCGTTGAACAGCGGCCGAACACTGAAGCTTTCTTT	CSVEQRPNTEAFF
-	few	TRBJ2-2	TRBV19	TGTGCCAGTAGTATAGGGACGCTAACCCCGAACACCGGGGAGCTGTTTTTT	CASSIGTLTPNTGELFF
-	few	TRBJ1-2	TRBV7-8	TGTGCCAGCAGCCTTGACAGGCCCCACTATGGCTACACCTTC	CASSLDRPHYGYTF
-	-	TRBJ2-2	TRBV5-4	TGTGCCAGCAGCTGGACTGGGACGAGGGTCGGGGAGCTGTTTTTT	CASSWTGTRVGELFF
TRBD1	many	TRBJ1-2	TRBV20-1	TGCAGTGCTTCAGACAGGGGACGCGGCTACACCTTC	CSASDRGRGYTF
-	many	TRBJ1-1	TRBV7-9	TGTGCCAGCAGCTTAGTTCCGGGGGTAGACACTGAAGCTTTCTTT	CASSLVPGVDTEAFF
-	many	TRBJ2-7	TRBV30	TGTGCCTGGAGTCGAACAGCGCCCTACGAGCAGTACTTC	CAWSRTAPYEQYF
TRBD1	many	TRBJ2-7	TRBV5-4	TGTGCCAGCAGCTTTGAGACAGGGACGTACGAGCAGTACTTC	CASSFETGTYEQYF
-	many	TRBJ2-7	TRBV5-1	TGCGCCAGCAACCACGCGGACAGCTACGAGCAGTACTTC	CASNHADSYEQYF
-	few	TRBJ1-6	TRBV7-2	TGTGCCAGCAGCTTCGGGGGGTTGTCACCCCTCCACTTT	CASSFGGLSPLHF
TRBD1	-	TRBJ2-6	TRBV15	TGTGCCACCAGCAGTGGTGGACAGGGCCTGGGGGCCAACGTCCTGACTTTC	CATSSGGQGLGANVLTF
TRBD1	many	TRBJ1-2	TRBV7-2	TGTGCCAGCAGCTTTAGGACAGGGCAGGGCTACACCTTC	CASSFRTGQGYTF
TRBD2	-	TRBJ2-3	TRBV11-2	TGTGCCAGCAGCTTTACCGGGACTAGCGGCGATACGCAGTATTTT	CASSFTGTSGDTQYF
-	many	TRBJ1-1	TRBV28	TGTGCCAGCCGCAGGGATCTCATGAACACTGAAGCTTTCTTT	CASRRDLMNTEAFF
-	few	TRBJ1-1	TRBV18	TGTGCCAGCTCACCACCTGTAGACACTGAAGCTTTCTTT	CASSPPVDTEAFF
-	many	TRBJ1-2	TRBV5-1	TGCGCCAGCAGCTTGGTAGGCAGGGCTGGCGGCTACACCTTC	CASSLVGRAGGYTF
-	few	TRBJ1-2	TRBV5-5	TGTGCCAGCAGCCCCCTAGGGGCTTATGGCTACACCTTC	CASSPLGAYGYTF
-	many	TRBJ2-4	TRBV5-8	TGTGCCGGGGGGCTGAAAAACATTCAGTACTTC	CAGGLKNIQYF
-	-	TRBJ2-5	TRBV20-1	TGCAGTTACGAGAGGTTGGAGACCCAGTACTTC	CSYERLETQYF
TRBD2	few	TRBJ2-1	TRBV7-9	TGTGCCAGCAGCTTGACTAGCGGGGTCATCCATGAGCAGTTCTTC	CASSLTSGVIHEQFF
-	many	TRBJ2-1	TRBV11-2	TGTGCCAGCAGCCTCAGGGGGCGGGAGTCAGCGCAGTTCTTC	CASSLRGRESAQFF
TRBD1	-	TRBJ1-6	TRBV6-1	TGTGCCATTACAGGGGGCAATTATAATTCACCCCTCCACTTT	CAITGGNYNSPLHF
-	few	TRBJ2-3	TRBV10-3	TGTGCCAGTAGGGGGGAGAATACGCAGTATTTT	CASRGENTQYF
-	many	TRBJ2-3	TRBV6-1	TGTGCCAGCCAGGCGACAGATACGCAGTATTTT	CASQATDTQYF
TRBD1	many	TRBJ1-2	TRBV30	TGTGCCTGGAGCCAGGACAGGGGCTATGGCTACACCTTC	CAWSQDRGYGYTF
-	many	TRBJ2-7	TRBV6-5	TGTGCCAGCAGTTACTCGTACGTATTCTACGAGCAGTACTTC	CASSYSYVFYEQYF
-	few	TRBJ1-3	TRBV4-3	TGCGCCAGCAGCCAAGATGTTCGAAGCTCTGGAAACACCATATATTTT	CASSQDVRSSGNTIYF
-	many	TRBJ2-4	TRBV20-1	TGCAGTGCTAGGGGGGAAGCGCTGACCAAAAACATTCAGTACTTC	CSARGEALTKNIQYF
TRBD1	-	TRBJ1-1	TRBV9	TGTGCCAGCAGCGTAGTTTCGAACGACAGGGTACCCACTGAAGCTTTCTTT	CASSVVSNDRVPTEAFF
TRBD1	few	TRBJ1-1	TRBV19	TGTGCCAGTAGTACGGGGGGGACAGGGCTCACTGAAGCTTTCTTT	CASSTGGTGLTEAFF
TRBD2	many	TRBJ2-7	TRBV5-1	TGCGCCAGCAGCCCTGAGACTAGCGGGTACGAGCAGTACTTC	CASSPETSGYEQYF
-	many	TRBJ2-3	TRBV5-1	TGCGCCAGCACCGACAGGAGCGGCACAGATACGCAGTATTTT	CASTDRSGTDTQYF
TRBD2	many	TRBJ2-7	TRBV28	TGTGCCAGCAGTTTCTCTAGCGGGGGGGCCAGGGGCTACTTC	CASSFSSGGARGYF
TRBD1	many	TRBJ2-7	TRBV2	TGTGCCAGCTCACGGGACAGGGTCTACGAGCAGTACTTC	CASSRDRVYEQYF
-	-	TRBJ2-3	TRBV2	TGTGCCAGCATTGAGGGAATAAGCACAGATACGCAGTATTTT	CASIEGISTDTQYF
-	many	TRBJ1-2	TRBV7-2	TGTGCCAGCAGACTTTACCCGGGACGGTCGGGGAATGACTACACCTTC	CASRLYPGRSGNDYTF
-	many	TRBJ2-5	TRBV5-5	TGTGCCAGCAGTGTTTGGGGTGACGAGACCCAGTACTTC	CASSVWGDETQYF
TRBD2	-	TRBJ2-2	TRBV27	TGTGCCAGCACCCCCCGCCTAGCGGGGGCCCAGAACACCGGGGAGCTGTTTTTT	CASTPRLAGAQNTGELFF
TRBD2	many	TRBJ2-1	TRBV28	TGTGCCAGCAGTGACGAGACTAGCGGGGACCTCTACAATGAGCAGTTCTTC	CASSDETSGDLYNEQFF
TRBD1	-	TRBJ2-7	TRBV5-1	TGCGCCAGCAGTGAAGGGACAGGTGATATGGAGCAGTACTTC	CASSEGTGDMEQYF